This record concerns one T cell receptor (beta chain) sequence. This CDR3 has 15 residues. J lost 13 bases, V lost 5 bases, and 14 bases had no gene match. Germline V gene data show CDR1 as SGHRS and CDR2 as YFSETQ. TCRdb keeps only in-frame clones here, not all; method: immunoSEQ multiplex PCR. The table has over 350,000 clones, around nine tenths seen once. These data belong to a study of blood T cell repertoires in COVID-19. About the research overall: There were acute and convalescent COVID-19 samples, and they came from the United States, Italy and Spain. From T cells, B-cell-depleted T cells, or PBMCs came the material, which was cDNA or gDNA.

Participants spanned ages about 18 to 90 years and resided in roughly 26 US areas. Specimen: PBMCs or T cells enriched from blood (not recorded which). The rearrangement joins TRBV5-1 to TRBJ1-4; 10 bases agree with TRBD1. This TCR derives from a woman aged 18-29 years with acute COVID-19. DNA for the CDR3: TGCGCCAGCAGTTTTACCTCCGGGACAGGGGACATACTGTTTTTT. Protein: CASSFTSGTGDILFF.